The 10 T cell receptor beta chains presented below share a single source sample, sequenced in a study of blood T cells in healthy people across ages. A second PCR of roughly 7 to 11 cycles used a sample-barcoded 5' primer and a J-beta primer mix. TCRdb analysed the 5' RACE reads with MiXCR anew, one entry per CDR3 protein. The data contain fewer than 800,000 distinct CDR3 sequences, more than 40% of them singletons. Specimen: blood. The receptors stem from a woman aged 55-70 years in good health.

This clonotype was seen once. The V and J genes are TRBV4-3 and TRBJ2-2; 8 bases agree with TRBD2. V lost 0 bases to trimming and J lost 6 bases; unmatched junction nucleotides: 9. This CDR3 is built from 17 residues. In germline, CDR1 is LGHNA, CDR2 YSLEER. The CDR3 sequence is CASSQEGGGRWAGELFF. The CDR3, as DNA: TGCGCCAGCAGCCAAGAGGGAGGCGGGAGGTGGGCCGGGGAGCTGTTTTTT.

This clonotype was counted ten times or more. V gene TRBV20-1 combines with J gene TRBJ2-5, with TRBD2 identical over 13 bases. The germline gives CDR1 DFQATT, CDR2 SNEGSKA (reference sequence). Trimming at V came to 0 bases and at J to 4 bases, leaving 5 bases not matched to a gene. The CDR3 covers 16 residues. This CDR3 reads CSARDPWTSGRETQYF. Here the CDR3 DNA reads TGCAGTGCTAGAGATCCCTGGACTAGCGGGAGAGAGACCCAGTACTTC.

The V and J genes are TRBV7-2 and TRBJ1-2, with D possibly being TRBD1 (6 bases). The ends were cut back, 6 bases at V and 4 bases at J, with 15 bases in the middle. Germline V gene lookup returns CDR1 SGHTA and CDR2 FQGNSA. The CDR3 spans 14 residues. In DNA, the CDR3 is TGTGCCAGCAGTATAGGGCAGGGGTCCTATGGCTACACCTTC. Translating it yields CASSIGQGSYGYTF.

V is TRBV6-1 and J is TRBJ2-1, with 9 bases that match TRBD2. From germline, CDR1 is MNHNS and CDR2 SASEGT. The CDR3 has 16 residues. The J segment lost 2 bases and the V segment lost 5 bases, leaving 7 bases of the junction unmatched. CDR3 sequence (DNA): TGTGCCAGCAGTTCGTTTCGCGGGAGGGCCTACAATGAGCAGTTCTTC. Translating gives CASSSFRGRAYNEQFF.

CDR3 loop: CASSYSFTGSDTQYF. As DNA, the CDR3 is TGTGCCAGCAGTTACTCGTTCACGGGATCGGATACGCAGTATTTT. The chain carries TRBV6-6 and TRBJ2-3, with D possibly matching TRBD2 (5 bases). This CDR3 region has 15 residues. The V gene lost 0 bases and the J gene lost 6 bases, with 13 bases spanning the gap. Germline loops: CDR1 MNHNY, CDR2 SVGAGI (reference sequence).

This chain connects TRBV27 to TRBJ1-1; D possibly corresponds to TRBD1 (6 bases). CDR1 and CDR2 from the germline V gene are MNHEY and SMNVEV (reference sequence). V was clipped by 10 bases and J by 2 bases, with 14 bases between them. The CDR3 runs to 13 residues. CDR3 protein: CATHLRGNTEAFF. The DNA for the CDR3 is TGTGCCACCCACCTCAGGGGAAACACTGAAGCTTTCTTT.

This clonotype came up a few times. The chain uses TRBV5-1 and TRBJ2-7, with 10 bases fitting TRBD2. The CDR3 sequence is 16 residues long. Trimming cost V 4 bases and J 1 base; bases outside gene matches: 8. Per germline, CDR1 SGHRS and CDR2 YFSETQ. The DNA of the CDR3 is TGCGCCAGCAGCCTCTCCCAGCGGGAGGGGTCCTACGAGCAGTACTTC. This sequence encodes CASSLSQREGSYEQYF.

The rearrangement uses TRBV20-1 and TRBJ2-1; 7 bases match TRBD2. Looked up from germline, CDR1 is DFQATT and CDR2 is SNEGSKA (reference sequence). There are 14 residues in the CDR3. J was trimmed by 8 bases and V by 3 bases; bases with no gene match: 10. Written as DNA, the CDR3 is TGCAGTGCTAGTGGAGGGAGGGCCGGGGATGAGCAGTTCTTC. Its translation: CSASGGRAGDEQFF.

The CDR3 bases are TGTGCCAGCAGTTACACCACAGGGGCGTACAATGAGCAGTTCTTC. Its translation is CASSYTTGAYNEQFF. The chain recombines TRBV4-2 with TRBJ2-1; TRBD1 agrees at 7 bases. CDR3 length: 15 amino acids. Trimming took 6 bases from V and 4 from J; bases not matched to a gene: 9. Germline CDR1 reads LGHNA; CDR2 reads YNFKEQ.

This clonotype was seen only a few times. The chain couples TRBV28 to TRBJ2-1; 12 positions match TRBD2. With V trimmed by 6 bases and J by 4 bases, 10 bases remained unmatched. This CDR3 has 17 residues. The V gene's germline CDR1 is MDHEN and CDR2 SYDVKM. The CDR3 sequence: CASSQGLAGRAYNEQFF. For the CDR3, the DNA is TGTGCCAGCAGCCAAGGACTAGCGGGGAGGGCTTACAATGAGCAGTTCTTC.